Each of the 29 T cell receptor beta chains below was sequenced from the same sample in a study of T cell responses to AZD1222 COVID-19 vaccine. Repertoires were generated with immunoSEQ multiplex PCR, while TCRdb's copy carries only in-frame clones and drops some. Here the sample spans 110,000 or so clones, approximately 89% being singletons. The sequencing used peripheral blood, collected on day 0 of MenACWY control vaccination. These receptors were obtained from an adult in good health.

This chain joins TRBV24-1 and TRBJ1-5; 9 nucleotides line up with TRBD1. The V gene's germline CDR1 is KGHDR and CDR2 SFDVKD. V gave up 5 bases and J gave up 3 bases; unmatched junction bases: 4. The CDR3 has 15 residues. CDR3 sequence: CATSGGTGYNQPQHF. CDR3 in DNA: TGTGCCACCAGTGGCGGGACAGGGTACAATCAGCCCCAGCATTTT.

The V call is TRBV7-3, the J call TRBJ2-2, with 12 positions matching TRBD1. Germline CDR1 reads SGHTA; CDR2 reads FQGTGA. The CDR3 runs to 14 residues. V lost 6 bases and J lost 6; bases outside the gene matches: 2. Written as DNA, the CDR3 is TGTGCCAGCAGGGGGACAGGGGGCCCCGGGGAGCTGTTTTTT. This translates into CASRGTGGPGELFF. Complete variable domain (other parts from reference TRBV7-3 and TRBJ2-2): GAGVSQTPSNKVTEKGKYVELRCDPISGHTALYWYRQSLGQGPEFLIYFQGTGAADDSGLPNDRFFAVRPEGSVSTLKIQRTERGDSAVYLCASRGTGGPGELFFGEGSRLTVL.

The chain recombines TRBV18 with TRBJ1-5; D unclear. This CDR3 region has 13 residues. The V and J ends lost 6 bases and 5 bases respectively, with 11 bases between them. The germline V gene has CDR1 KGHSH and CDR2 LQKENI. CDR3 sequence reads: CASSGGADQPQHF. CDR3 nucleotide sequence: TGTGCCAGCTCCGGCGGAGCAGATCAGCCCCAGCATTTT.

This chain uses TRBV7-2 with TRBJ2-2, with a weak D call TRBD2 (5 bases). Germline CDR1 SGHTA, CDR2 FQGNSA. Trimming cost V 5 bases and J 6 bases, with 22 bases left between them. There are 17 residues in the CDR3. In DNA form, the CDR3 reads TGTGCCAGCAGCCGCGGGCCTAGGACCATGACACCCGGGGAGCTGTTTTTT. It codes for CASSRGPRTMTPGELFF.

About this clone: Other DNA sequences in this sample translate to the same CDR3. The chain recombines TRBV29-1 with TRBJ2-5; 14 bases map to TRBD2. CDR1 is SQVTM and CDR2 is ANQGSEA in the germline V gene. The CDR3 loop spans 14 amino acids. The ends lost 4 bases at V and 4 bases at J; junction bases unmatched: 2. The CDR3 nucleotides read TGCAGCGTTGGACTAGCGGGGGGGCGAGAGACCCAGTACTTC. It is translated as CSVGLAGGRETQYF. Combining the CDR3 with reference TRBV29-1 and TRBJ2-5 gives the whole variable domain SAVISQKPSRDICQRGTSLTIQCQVDSQVTMMFWYRQQPGQSLTLIATANQGSEATYESGFVIDKFPISRPNLTFSTLTVSNMSPEDSSIYLCSVGLAGGRETQYFGPGTRLLVL.

The CDR3 here is CASRAIGTEAFF. CDR3 nucleotides: TGTGCCAGCAGAGCGATAGGGACTGAAGCTTTCTTT. This rearrangement joins TRBV6-5 to TRBJ1-1; D gene ambiguous. Trimming left V 6 bases short and J 5 bases short, with 10 bases between. The CDR3 covers 12 residues. From germline, CDR1 is MNHEY and CDR2 SVGAGI.

CDR3 amino acids: CASSKQGEGNYGYTF. In DNA, the CDR3 is TGTGCCAGCAGCAAACAGGGCGAGGGAAACTATGGCTACACCTTC. The chain has TRBV21-1 and TRBJ1-2. TRBV21-1 is a pseudogene locus. The CDR3 contains 15 residues.

The rearrangement joins TRBV29-1 to TRBJ2-3, with D unclear. V lost 5 bases and J 5 bases, leaving 11 bases between the germline ends. The CDR3 spans 12 residues. Germline values: CDR1 SQVTM, CDR2 ANQGSEA. The DNA of the CDR3 is TGCAGCGTTACTGGGGATGGAGATACGCAGTATTTT. It yields the protein CSVTGDGDTQYF.

The gene calls are TRBV14 and TRBJ2-3; D not resolved. The CDR3 covers 13 residues. The germline CDR1 and CDR2 sequences are SGHDN and FVKESK. Trimming took off 1 base at V and 5 bases at J, with 7 bases between the two ends. CDR3 DNA: TGTGCCAGCAGCCAAGGTCTGGGAGATACGCAGTATTTT. It encodes CASSQGLGDTQYF.

V is TRBV5-6 and J is TRBJ1-1; D remains unclear. The ends were cut back, 1 base at V and 5 bases at J, with 9 bases in the middle. The CDR3 covers 13 residues. Germline CDR1 SGHDT, CDR2 YYEEEE. CDR3 amino acids: CASSLSPKTEAFF. The CDR3 DNA follows: TGTGCCAGCAGCTTGAGCCCGAAGACTGAAGCTTTCTTT.

The genes are TRBV9 and TRBJ2-7, with D perhaps matching TRBD1 (6 bases). CDR1 is SGDLS and CDR2 is YYNGEE in the germline V gene. The CDR3 contains 14 residues. The V gene lost 0 bases and the J gene lost 6 bases, with 13 bases spanning the gap. The CDR3 DNA sequence: TGTGCCAGCAGCGTAGGGGACAACCCCGGCGAGCAGTACTTC. This sequence encodes CASSVGDNPGEQYF.

The chain carries TRBV30 and TRBJ2-7; the match to TRBD1 covers 9 bases. The ends lost 1 base at V and 3 bases at J; junction bases unmatched: 7. CDR1 is GTSNPN and CDR2 is SVGIG in the germline V gene (reference sequence). CDR3 length: 15 amino acids. CDR3 residues: CAWSAWTGVFYEQYF. CDR3 coding DNA: TGTGCCTGGAGTGCCTGGACAGGGGTTTTCTACGAGCAGTACTTC.

CDR3 in amino acids: CASSPRTGLGYTF. For the CDR3, the DNA is TGTGCCAGCAGCCCGAGGACAGGGCTTGGCTACACCTTC. The chain recombines TRBV5-6 with TRBJ1-2; TRBD1 matches 8 bases. CDR1 is SGHDT, CDR2 YYEEEE, per germline. The CDR3 spans 13 residues. V was clipped by 4 bases and J by 7 bases; unmatched bases: 6.

CDR3 in amino acids: CASSLFYLTGKMGYGYTF. The CDR3 nucleotides read TGTGCCAGCAGCTTATTTTATTTGACGGGTAAAATGGGCTATGGCTACACCTTC. The gene calls are TRBV7-3 and TRBJ1-2; D unresolved. CDR3 length: 18 amino acids. The ends were cut back, 2 bases at V and 4 bases at J, with 23 bases in the middle. Per germline, CDR1 SGHTA and CDR2 FQGTGA. The full variable domain, its missing parts supplied by reference TRBV7-3 and TRBJ1-2, is GAGVSQTPSNKVTEKGKYVELRCDPISGHTALYWYRQSLGQGPEFLIYFQGTGAADDSGLPNDRFFAVRPEGSVSTLKIQRTERGDSAVYLCASSLFYLTGKMGYGYTFGSGTRLTVV.

The gene calls are TRBV5-6 and TRBJ2-5, with 9 bases that match TRBD2. Per the germline V gene, CDR1 is SGHDT and CDR2 is YYEEEE. The CDR3 spans 15 residues. V lost 4 bases, J lost 2 bases, and 6 bases stayed unmatched. In DNA, the CDR3 is TGTGCCAGCAGCCCCAGCGGGGGGATTCAAGAGACCCAGTACTTC. This gives the protein CASSPSGGIQETQYF.

The V and J genes are TRBV6-5 and TRBJ2-5; tentative D call: TRBD1 (6 bases). This CDR3 has 14 amino acids. Germline values: CDR1 MNHEY, CDR2 SVGAGI. V was clipped by 0 bases and J by 5 bases, with 10 bases between them. The CDR3 loop is CASSYSGGGETQYF. The CDR3 DNA reads TGTGCCAGCAGTTACTCAGGGGGTGGGGAGACCCAGTACTTC.

This chain links TRBV9 with TRBJ1-3; D gene unclear. V was shortened by 1 base and J by 0 bases, with 11 bases between the two germline ends. The germline gives CDR1 SGDLS, CDR2 YYNGEE. This CDR3 comprises 16 residues. The CDR3 spells CASSVNVGSSGNTIYF. The CDR3 nucleotides are TGTGCCAGCAGCGTAAATGTCGGCTCCTCTGGAAACACCATATATTTT.

This clone was seen once. The chain joins TRBV6-6 to TRBJ1-4; D unresolved. CDR1 and CDR2 (germline): MNHNY, SVGAGI (reference sequence). The V end was cut by 4 bases, the J end by 6 bases, with 6 bases between. The CDR3 is 12 amino acids. The DNA for the CDR3 is TGTGCCAGCAGTTCCCTCGATGAAAAACTGTTTTTT. This gives the protein CASSSLDEKLFF.

This sequence joins TRBV6-5 and TRBJ1-2; 8 bases are shared with TRBD1. Germline loops: CDR1 MNHEY, CDR2 SVGAGI. The V segment lost 8 bases and the J segment 3 bases; nucleotides outside the gene matches: 5. The length of the CDR3 is 13 residues. The CDR3 sequence: CASSTDRDYGYTF. The CDR3 DNA reads as TGTGCCAGCTCGACGGACAGGGACTATGGCTACACCTTC.

This clone occurred once. V is TRBV4-3 and J is TRBJ2-1; 10 bases line up with TRBD2. The germline CDR1 and CDR2 sequences are LGHNA and YSLEER. The V segment lost 2 bases and the J segment 8 bases; nucleotides outside the gene matches: 6. The CDR3 is 15 residues long. CDR3 loop: CASSQPSGGAHEQFF. The DNA for the CDR3 is TGCGCCAGCAGCCAACCCAGCGGGGGGGCCCATGAGCAGTTCTTC.

CDR3 amino acids: CASTNSPLLTDTQYF. The DNA for the CDR3 is TGTGCCAGCACAAACTCTCCCCTTCTCACAGATACGCAGTATTTT. The V gene is TRBV27, the J gene TRBJ2-3; D unresolved. The germline V gene encodes CDR1 MNHEY and CDR2 SMNVEV (reference sequence). The ends were cut back, 7 bases at V and 2 bases at J, with 16 bases in the middle. The CDR3 length is 15 residues.

J is TRBJ1-5 and V is TRBV4-1; D remains unclear. CDR1 is MGHRA and CDR2 is YSYEKL in the germline V gene. This CDR3 is built from 16 residues. Trimming took 0 bases from V and 0 from J, leaving 9 bases between them. CDR3 coding DNA: TGCGCCAGCAGCCAAGATAACGGTTATAGCAATCAGCCCCAGCATTTT. This gives the protein CASSQDNGYSNQPQHF.

J is TRBJ2-7 and V is TRBV30; D possibly corresponds to TRBD2 (6 bases). Per germline, CDR1 GTSNPN and CDR2 SVGIG (reference sequence). The CDR3 contains 13 residues. V was trimmed by 2 bases and J by 3 bases, leaving 11 bases between them. For the CDR3, the DNA is TGTGCCTGGAGTCGGGGACTTGACTACGAGCAGTACTTC. Its protein is CAWSRGLDYEQYF.

V usage is TRBV18 and J usage is TRBJ2-5; a possible D gene is TRBD1 (6 bases). V was pared by 3 bases and J by 4 bases, with 18 bases between. CDR1 is KGHSH, CDR2 LQKENI, per germline. CDR3 length equals 16 residues. CDR3 region: CASSPPQPGAGETQYF. The DNA for the CDR3 is TGTGCCAGCTCACCCCCCCAGCCAGGGGCGGGAGAGACCCAGTACTTC.

Here the CDR3 reads CASSQQGADGYTF. In DNA form, the CDR3 reads TGTGCCAGCAGTCAACAGGGGGCGGATGGCTACACCTTC. This sequence joins TRBV6-2 or TRBV6-3 and TRBJ1-2; TRBD1 agrees at 9 bases. The CDR3 consists of 13 residues. Germline V gene lookup returns CDR1 MNHEY and CDR2 SVGEGT. Trimming at V came to 5 bases and at J to 6 bases, leaving 4 bases not matched to a gene.

The chain joins TRBV7-9 to TRBJ2-2, with D uncertain. Trimming stripped 5 bases from V and 3 bases from J, with 7 bases between. CDR3 size: 13 residues. CDR1 SEHNR and CDR2 FQNEAQ come from the germline V gene (reference sequence). CDR3 DNA: TGTGCCAGCAGCCCTTACTACACCGGGGAGCTGTTTTTT. Its translation is CASSPYYTGELFF.

The chain is built from TRBV7-2 and TRBJ2-5; D possibly corresponds to TRBD1 (5 bases). Germline loops: CDR1 SGHTA, CDR2 FQGNSA. CDR3 size: 13 residues. The ends were cut back, 2 bases at V and 5 bases at J, with 9 bases in the middle. The CDR3 DNA sequence: TGTGCCAGCAGCTTACAGGGATGGGAGACCCAGTACTTC. Protein product: CASSLQGWETQYF.

DNA for the CDR3: TGTGCCAGTAGCTCCAAGTTCCAGCCGGGCGACGAGCAGTACTTC. Translating it yields CASSSKFQPGDEQYF. The chain is built from TRBV19 and TRBJ2-7; D remains unclear. The V end lost 6 bases, the J end lost 5 bases, and 20 bases lay between the germline ends. Germline-derived CDR1 and CDR2 are LNHDA and SQIVND (reference sequence). CDR3 length: 15 residues.

The chain is built from TRBV25-1 and TRBJ2-6; the match to TRBD2 covers 7 bases. After removal of 4 bases from V and 4 bases from J, the junction contained 10 bases not matched to a gene. The CDR3 runs to 17 residues. Germline loops: CDR1 MGHDK, CDR2 SYGVNS. The CDR3 nucleotides read TGTGCCAGCAGTGGTCGAGCGGGGCTAGCCGGGGCCAACGTCCTGACTTTC. Its protein product is CASSGRAGLAGANVLTF.